This T cell receptor beta chain was retrieved from a study of vaccination and CD4 T cells after COVID-19. The CDR3 has 15 residues. Germline V gene lookup returns CDR1 SGDLS and CDR2 YYNGEE. With 0 bases clipped from V and 4 bases from J, the junction kept 4 bases outside the gene matches. TCRdb itself ran the PCR reads through MiXCR, one entry per CDR3 protein. The sample carries about 36,000 distinct CDR3 sequences, around 39% recorded once. Noted time point: late sampling 161 to 241 days after vaccination in three convalescent patients. The starting material was CD4+ T cells from blood, obtained about 7 months after SARS-CoV-2 vaccination. The gene calls are TRBV9 and TRBJ2-1, with 7 bases matching TRBD2. The clonotype comes from a human donor who had recovered from COVID-19. CDR3 residues: CASSVGSGKYNEQFF. In DNA form, the CDR3 reads TGTGCCAGCAGCGTAGGGAGCGGGAAGTACAATGAGCAGTTCTTC.